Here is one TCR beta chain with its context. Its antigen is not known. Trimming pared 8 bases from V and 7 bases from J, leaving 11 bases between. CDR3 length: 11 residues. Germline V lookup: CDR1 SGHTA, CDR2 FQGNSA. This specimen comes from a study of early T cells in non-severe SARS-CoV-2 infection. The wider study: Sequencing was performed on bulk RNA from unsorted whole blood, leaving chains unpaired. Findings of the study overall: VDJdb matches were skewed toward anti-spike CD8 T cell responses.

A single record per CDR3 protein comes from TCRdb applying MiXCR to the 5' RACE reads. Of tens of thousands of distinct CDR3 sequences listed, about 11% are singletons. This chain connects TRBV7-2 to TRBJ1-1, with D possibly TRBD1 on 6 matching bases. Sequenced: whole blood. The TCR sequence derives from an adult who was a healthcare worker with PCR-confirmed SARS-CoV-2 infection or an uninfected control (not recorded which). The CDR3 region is CASLRGHEAFF. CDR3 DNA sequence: TGTGCCAGCCTCAGGGGCCATGAAGCTTTCTTT.